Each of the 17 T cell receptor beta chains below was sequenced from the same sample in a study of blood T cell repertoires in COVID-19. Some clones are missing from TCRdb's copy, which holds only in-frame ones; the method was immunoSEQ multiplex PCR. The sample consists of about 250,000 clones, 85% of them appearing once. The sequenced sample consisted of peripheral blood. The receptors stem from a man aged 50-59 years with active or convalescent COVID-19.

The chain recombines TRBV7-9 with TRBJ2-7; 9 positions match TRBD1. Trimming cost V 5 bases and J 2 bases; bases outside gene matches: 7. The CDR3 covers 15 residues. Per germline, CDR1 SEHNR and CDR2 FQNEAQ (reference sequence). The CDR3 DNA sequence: TGTGCCAGCAGCAGCCGGGACAGGGACCCCTACGAGCAGTACTTC. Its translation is CASSSRDRDPYEQYF.

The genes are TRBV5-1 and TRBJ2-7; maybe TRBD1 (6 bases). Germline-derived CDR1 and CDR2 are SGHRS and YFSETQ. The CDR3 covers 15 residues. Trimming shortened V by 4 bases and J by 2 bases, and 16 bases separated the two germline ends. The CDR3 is CASSPIAGVPYEQYF. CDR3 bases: TGCGCCAGCAGCCCTATCGCAGGGGTTCCCTACGAGCAGTACTTC.

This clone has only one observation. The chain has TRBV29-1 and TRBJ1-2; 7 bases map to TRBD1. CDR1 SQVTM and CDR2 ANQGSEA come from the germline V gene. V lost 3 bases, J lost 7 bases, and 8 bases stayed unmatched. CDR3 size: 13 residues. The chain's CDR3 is CSVDSAGGRGYTF. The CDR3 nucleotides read TGCAGCGTTGACTCGGCAGGGGGTCGTGGCTACACCTTC.

The CDR3 region is CASTQGQVKQYF. The DNA of the CDR3 is TGTGCCAGCACCCAAGGACAGGTAAAACAGTACTTC. The rearrangement joins TRBV6-4 to TRBJ2-4, with 7 bases matching TRBD1. J gave up 13 bases and V 7 bases, and 10 bases lay outside the gene matches. The CDR3 is made up of 12 amino acids. The germline gives CDR1 MRHNA, CDR2 SNTAGT.

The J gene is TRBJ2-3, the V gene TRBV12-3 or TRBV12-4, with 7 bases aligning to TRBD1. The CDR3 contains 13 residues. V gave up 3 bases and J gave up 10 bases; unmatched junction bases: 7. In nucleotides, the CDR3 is TGTGCCAGCAGTTTGGGGACAGAAAGTCCGCAGTATTTT. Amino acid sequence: CASSLGTESPQYF.

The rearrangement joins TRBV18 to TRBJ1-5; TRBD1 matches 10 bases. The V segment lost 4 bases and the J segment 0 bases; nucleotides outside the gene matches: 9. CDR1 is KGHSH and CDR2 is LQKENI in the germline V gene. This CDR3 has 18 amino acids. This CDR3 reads CASSQGQGRPYSNQPQHF. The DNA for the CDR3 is TGTGCCAGCTCACAGGGACAGGGGAGACCATATAGCAATCAGCCCCAGCATTTT.

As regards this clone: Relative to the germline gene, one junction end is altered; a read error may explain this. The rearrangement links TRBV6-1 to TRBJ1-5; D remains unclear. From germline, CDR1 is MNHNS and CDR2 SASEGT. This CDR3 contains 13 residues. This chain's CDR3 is CASGESGNQPQHF. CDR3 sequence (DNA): TGTGCCAGCGGTGAGAGTGGCAATCAGCCCCAGCATTTT.

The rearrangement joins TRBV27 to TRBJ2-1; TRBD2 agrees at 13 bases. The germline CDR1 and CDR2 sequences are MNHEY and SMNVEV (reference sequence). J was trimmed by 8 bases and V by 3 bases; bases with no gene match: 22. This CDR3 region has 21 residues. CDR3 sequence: CASSLAFAGATTSGRSDEQFF. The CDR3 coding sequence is TGTGCCAGCAGTTTGGCATTTGCAGGGGCGACGACTAGCGGGAGGTCGGATGAGCAGTTCTTC.

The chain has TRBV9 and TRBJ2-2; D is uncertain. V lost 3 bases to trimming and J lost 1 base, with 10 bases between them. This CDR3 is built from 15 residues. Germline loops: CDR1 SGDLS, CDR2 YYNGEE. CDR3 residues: CASSATTVNTGELFF. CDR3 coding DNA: TGTGCCAGCAGCGCAACCACAGTGAACACCGGGGAGCTGTTTTTT.

This CDR3 is CSVQVGAGDTQYF. CDR3 sequence (DNA): TGCAGCGTTCAAGTGGGGGCGGGAGATACGCAGTATTTT. This rearrangement joins TRBV29-1 to TRBJ2-3; TRBD1 might be the D (6 bases). V lost 5 bases, J lost 5 bases, and 14 bases lay in between. Germline-derived CDR1 and CDR2 are SQVTM and ANQGSEA. The CDR3 contains 13 residues.

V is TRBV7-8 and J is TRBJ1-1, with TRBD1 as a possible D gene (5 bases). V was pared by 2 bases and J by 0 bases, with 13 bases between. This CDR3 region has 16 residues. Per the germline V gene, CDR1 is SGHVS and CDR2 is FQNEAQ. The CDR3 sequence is CASSLIGGSMNTEAFF. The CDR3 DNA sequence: TGTGCCAGCAGCTTAATTGGGGGGTCGATGAACACTGAAGCTTTCTTT.

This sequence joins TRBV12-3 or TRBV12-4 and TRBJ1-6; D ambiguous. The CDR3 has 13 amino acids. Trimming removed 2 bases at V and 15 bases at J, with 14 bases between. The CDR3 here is CASSLRQAHLLHF. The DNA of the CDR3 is TGTGCCAGCAGTTTACGTCAGGCCCATCTCCTCCACTTT.

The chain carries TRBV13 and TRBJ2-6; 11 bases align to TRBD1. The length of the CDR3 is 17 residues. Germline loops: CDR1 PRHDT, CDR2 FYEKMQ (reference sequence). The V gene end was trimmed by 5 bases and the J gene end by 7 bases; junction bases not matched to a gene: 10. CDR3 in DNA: TGTGCCAGCAGCCTACCGGACAGGGGGCTTAGAGCCAACGTCCTGACTTTC. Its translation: CASSLPDRGLRANVLTF.

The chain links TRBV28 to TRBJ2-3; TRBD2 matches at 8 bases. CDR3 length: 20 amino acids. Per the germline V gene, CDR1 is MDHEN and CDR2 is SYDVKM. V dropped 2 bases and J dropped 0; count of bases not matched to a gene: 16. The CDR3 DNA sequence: TGTGCCAGCAGTTTAACACCCGGGGGGGCTAGCGGGCAAAGCACAGATACGCAGTATTTT. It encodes CASSLTPGGASGQSTDTQYF.

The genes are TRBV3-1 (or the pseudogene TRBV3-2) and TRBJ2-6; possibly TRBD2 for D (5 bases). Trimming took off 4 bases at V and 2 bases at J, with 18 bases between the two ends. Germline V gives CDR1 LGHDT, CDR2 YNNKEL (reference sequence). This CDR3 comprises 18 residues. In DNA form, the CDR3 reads TGTGCCAGCAGCCGCACCTTGGGGAGCGGTGCTGGGGCCAACGTCCTGACTTTC. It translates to CASSRTLGSGAGANVLTF.

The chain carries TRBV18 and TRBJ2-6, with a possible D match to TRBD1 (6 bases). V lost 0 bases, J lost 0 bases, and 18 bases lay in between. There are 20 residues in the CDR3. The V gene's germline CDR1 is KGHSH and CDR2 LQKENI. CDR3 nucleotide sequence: TGTGCCAGCTCACCACCGGGCAGGGGAACTCGTAGCTCTGGGGCCAACGTCCTGACTTTC. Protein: CASSPPGRGTRSSGANVLTF.

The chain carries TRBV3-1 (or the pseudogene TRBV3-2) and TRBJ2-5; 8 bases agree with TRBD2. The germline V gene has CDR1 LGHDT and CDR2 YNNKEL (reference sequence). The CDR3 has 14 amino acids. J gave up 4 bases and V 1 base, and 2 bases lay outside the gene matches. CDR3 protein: CASSQAGLGETQYF. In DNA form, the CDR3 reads TGTGCCAGCAGCCAAGCGGGACTAGGAGAGACCCAGTACTTC.